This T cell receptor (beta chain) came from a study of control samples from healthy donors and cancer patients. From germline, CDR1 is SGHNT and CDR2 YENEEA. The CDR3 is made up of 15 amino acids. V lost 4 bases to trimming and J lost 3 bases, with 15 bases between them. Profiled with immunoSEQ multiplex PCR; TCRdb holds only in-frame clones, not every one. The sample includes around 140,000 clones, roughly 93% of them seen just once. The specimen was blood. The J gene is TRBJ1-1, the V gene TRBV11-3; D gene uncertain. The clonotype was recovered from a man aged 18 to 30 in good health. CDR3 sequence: CASSSTGRADTEAFF. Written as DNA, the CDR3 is TGTGCCAGCAGCTCGACGGGGAGAGCGGACACTGAAGCTTTCTTT.